This TCR beta chain was profiled in a study of blood T cell repertoires in COVID-19. In the study overall: Sites in the United States, Italy and Spain provided acute and convalescent COVID-19 samples. PBMCs, B-cell-depleted T cells, or T cells were the source of the cDNA or gDNA that made up the material.

V shed 0 bases and J 3 bases; nucleotides not matched to a gene: 12. The CDR3 has 19 residues. Germline CDR1 is KGHSH and CDR2 is LQKENI. As processed by the authors: Counts of nucleated cells, estimated from reference gene primer amplification, were obtained. Clones were read by immunoSEQ multiplex PCR, and TCRdb kept only the in-frame ones, dropping some. V and J calls and clone size are those listed in that table; D and trimming were worked out from the DNA. Found here are about 290,000 clones, over 80% of them singletons; the top ten hold around 4%. Sequences were obtained from peripheral blood. This chain uses TRBV18 with TRBJ2-3, with TRBD2 matching 10 bases. The sequence derives from a woman in her fifties or sixties with active or convalescent COVID-19. The CDR3 DNA sequence: TGTGCCAGCTCACCACCGAGGAGCGGGAGGGCCAGACTAACAGATACGCAGTATTTT. The encoded protein is CASSPPRSGRARLTDTQYF.